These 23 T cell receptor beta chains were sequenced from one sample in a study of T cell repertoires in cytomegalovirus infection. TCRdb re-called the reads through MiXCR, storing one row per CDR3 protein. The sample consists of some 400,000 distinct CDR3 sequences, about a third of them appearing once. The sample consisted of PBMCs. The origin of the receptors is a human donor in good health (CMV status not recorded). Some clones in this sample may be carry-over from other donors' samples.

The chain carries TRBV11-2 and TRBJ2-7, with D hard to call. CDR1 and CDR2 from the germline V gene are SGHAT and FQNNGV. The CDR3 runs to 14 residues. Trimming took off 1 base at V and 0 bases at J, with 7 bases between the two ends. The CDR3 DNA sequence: TGTGCCAGCAGCTTAGCCCAGGCCTCCTACGAGCAGTACTTC. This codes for CASSLAQASYEQYF.

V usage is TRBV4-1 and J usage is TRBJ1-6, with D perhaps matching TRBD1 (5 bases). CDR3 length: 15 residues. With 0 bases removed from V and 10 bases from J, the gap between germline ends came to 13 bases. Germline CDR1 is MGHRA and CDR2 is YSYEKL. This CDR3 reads CASSQDGGFGSPLHF. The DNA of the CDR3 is TGCGCCAGCAGCCAAGACGGGGGTTTCGGGTCACCCCTCCACTTT.

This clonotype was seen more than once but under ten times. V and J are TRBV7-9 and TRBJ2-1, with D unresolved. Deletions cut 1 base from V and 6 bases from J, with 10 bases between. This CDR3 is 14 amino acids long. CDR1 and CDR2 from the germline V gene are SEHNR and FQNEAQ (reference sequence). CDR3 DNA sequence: TGTGCCAGCAGCTTAGAGGGTACTACCAATGAGCAGTTCTTC. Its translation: CASSLEGTTNEQFF.

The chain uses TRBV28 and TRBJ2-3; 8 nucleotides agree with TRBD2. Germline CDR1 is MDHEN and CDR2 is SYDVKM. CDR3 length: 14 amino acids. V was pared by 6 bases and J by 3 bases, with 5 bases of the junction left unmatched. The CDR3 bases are TGTGCCAGCAGATCCGGGGGGGGAACAGATACGCAGTATTTT. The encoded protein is CASRSGGGTDTQYF.

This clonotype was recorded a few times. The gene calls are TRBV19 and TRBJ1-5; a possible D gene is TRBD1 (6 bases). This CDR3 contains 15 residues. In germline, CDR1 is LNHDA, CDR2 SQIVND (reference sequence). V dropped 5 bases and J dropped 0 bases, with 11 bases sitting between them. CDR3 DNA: TGTGCCAGTAGTCCTTGGGACACTAGCAATCAGCCCCAGCATTTT. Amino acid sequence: CASSPWDTSNQPQHF.

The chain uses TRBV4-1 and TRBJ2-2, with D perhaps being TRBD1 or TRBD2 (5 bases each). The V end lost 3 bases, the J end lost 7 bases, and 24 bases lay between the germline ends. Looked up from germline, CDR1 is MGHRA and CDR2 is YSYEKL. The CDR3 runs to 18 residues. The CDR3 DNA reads TGCGCCAGCAGCCACCTATTCCGGGGACCCCGTGTCAGCGGGGAGCTGTTTTTT. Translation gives CASSHLFRGPRVSGELFF.

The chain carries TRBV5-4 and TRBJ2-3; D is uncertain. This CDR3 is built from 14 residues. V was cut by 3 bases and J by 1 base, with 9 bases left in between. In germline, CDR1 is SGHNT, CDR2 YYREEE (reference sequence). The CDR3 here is CASSSMIGTDTQYF. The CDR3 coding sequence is TGTGCCAGCAGCTCCATGATCGGCACAGATACGCAGTATTTT.

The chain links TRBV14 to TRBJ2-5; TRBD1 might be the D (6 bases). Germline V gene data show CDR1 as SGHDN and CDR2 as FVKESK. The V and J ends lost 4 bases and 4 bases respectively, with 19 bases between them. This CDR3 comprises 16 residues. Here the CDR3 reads CASSPGTLLGGETQYF. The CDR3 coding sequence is TGTGCCAGCAGCCCCGGGACCCTCCTAGGGGGAGAGACCCAGTACTTC.

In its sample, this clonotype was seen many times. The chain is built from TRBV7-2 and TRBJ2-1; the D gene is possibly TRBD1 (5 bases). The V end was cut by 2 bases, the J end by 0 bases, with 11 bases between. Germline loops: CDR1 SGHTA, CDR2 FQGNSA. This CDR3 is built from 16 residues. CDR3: CASSLRQSSSYNEQFF. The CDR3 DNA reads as TGTGCCAGCAGCTTACGACAGTCATCCTCCTACAATGAGCAGTTCTTC.

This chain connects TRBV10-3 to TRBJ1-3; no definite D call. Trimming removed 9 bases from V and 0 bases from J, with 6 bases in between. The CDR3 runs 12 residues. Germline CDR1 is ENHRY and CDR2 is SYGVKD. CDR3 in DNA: TGTGCCATTCTGAGCTCTGGAAACACCATATATTTT. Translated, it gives CAILSSGNTIYF.

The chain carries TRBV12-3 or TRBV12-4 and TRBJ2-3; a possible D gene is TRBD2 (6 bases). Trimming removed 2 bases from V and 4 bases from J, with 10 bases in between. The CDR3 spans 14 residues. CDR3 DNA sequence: TGTGCCAGCAGTTTATTCCCTAGCGCAGATACGCAGTATTTT. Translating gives CASSLFPSADTQYF.

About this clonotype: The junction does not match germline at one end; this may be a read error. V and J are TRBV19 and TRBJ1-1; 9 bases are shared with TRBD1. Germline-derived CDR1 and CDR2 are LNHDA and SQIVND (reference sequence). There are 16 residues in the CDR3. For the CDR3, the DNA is TGTTCCAGTTTCCCGGGACAGGGCTTATATAGCACTGAAGCTGTCTTT. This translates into CSSFPGQGLYSTEAVF.

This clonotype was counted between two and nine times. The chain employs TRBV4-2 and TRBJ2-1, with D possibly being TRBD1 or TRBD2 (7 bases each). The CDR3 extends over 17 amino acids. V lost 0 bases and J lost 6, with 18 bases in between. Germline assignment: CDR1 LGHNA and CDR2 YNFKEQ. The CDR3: CASSQEPGGGAGNEQFF. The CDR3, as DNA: TGTGCCAGCAGCCAAGAGCCAGGGGGGGGGGCCGGCAATGAGCAGTTCTTC.

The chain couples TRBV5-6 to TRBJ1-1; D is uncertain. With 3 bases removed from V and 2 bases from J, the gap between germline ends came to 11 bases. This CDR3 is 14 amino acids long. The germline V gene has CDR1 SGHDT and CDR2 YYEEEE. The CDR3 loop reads CASSYVPVNTEAFF. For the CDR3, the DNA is TGTGCCAGCAGCTACGTACCGGTCAACACTGAAGCTTTCTTT.

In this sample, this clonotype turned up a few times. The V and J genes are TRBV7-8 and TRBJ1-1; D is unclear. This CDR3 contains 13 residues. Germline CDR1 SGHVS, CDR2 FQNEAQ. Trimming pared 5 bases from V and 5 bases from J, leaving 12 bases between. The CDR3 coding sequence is TGTGCCAGCAGCGTCCGGGATAGGACTGAAGCTTTCTTT. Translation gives CASSVRDRTEAFF.

CDR3: CAIRVDPLVEQFF. The CDR3, as DNA: TGTGCCATTAGGGTAGACCCCCTCGTGGAGCAGTTCTTC. The rearrangement links TRBV10-3 to TRBJ2-1, with unresolved D. The CDR3 spans 13 residues. Germline loops: CDR1 ENHRY, CDR2 SYGVKD. Trimming removed 9 bases from V and 10 bases from J, with 19 bases in between.

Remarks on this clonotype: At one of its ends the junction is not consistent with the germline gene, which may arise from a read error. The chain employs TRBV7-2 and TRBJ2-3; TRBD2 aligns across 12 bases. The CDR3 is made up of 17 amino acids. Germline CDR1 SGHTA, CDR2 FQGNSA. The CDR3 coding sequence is TGTGCCAGCAGCCCAGGACTAGCGGGGCTGTACACATATACGCCGTATTTT. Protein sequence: CASSPGLAGLYTYTPYF.

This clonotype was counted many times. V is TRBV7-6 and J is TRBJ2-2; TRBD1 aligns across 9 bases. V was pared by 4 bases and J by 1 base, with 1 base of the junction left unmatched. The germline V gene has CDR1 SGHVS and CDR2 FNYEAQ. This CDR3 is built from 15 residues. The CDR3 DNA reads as TGTGCCAGCAGCTGGGACAGGGTGAACACCGGGGAGCTGTTTTTT. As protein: CASSWDRVNTGELFF.

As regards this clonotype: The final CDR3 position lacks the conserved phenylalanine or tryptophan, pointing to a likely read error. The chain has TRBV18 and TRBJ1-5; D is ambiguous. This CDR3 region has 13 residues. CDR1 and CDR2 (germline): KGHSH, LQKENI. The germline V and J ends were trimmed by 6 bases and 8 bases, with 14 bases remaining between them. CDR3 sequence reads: CASSAGRSEPQHL. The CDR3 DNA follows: TGTGCCAGCTCTGCGGGCAGGTCCGAGCCCCAGCATCTT.

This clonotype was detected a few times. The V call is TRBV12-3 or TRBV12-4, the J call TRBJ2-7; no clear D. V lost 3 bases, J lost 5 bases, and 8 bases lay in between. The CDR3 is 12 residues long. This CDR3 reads CASSFRQNEQYF. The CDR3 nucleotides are TGTGCCAGCAGTTTTCGCCAGAACGAGCAGTACTTC.

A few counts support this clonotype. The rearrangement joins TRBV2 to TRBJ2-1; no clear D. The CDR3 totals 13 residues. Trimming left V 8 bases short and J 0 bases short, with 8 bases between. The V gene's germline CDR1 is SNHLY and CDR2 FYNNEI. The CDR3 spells CASEDRSYNEQFF. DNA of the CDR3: TGTGCCAGCGAGGACCGCTCCTACAATGAGCAGTTCTTC. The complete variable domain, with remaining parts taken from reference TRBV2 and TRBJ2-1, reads EPEVTQTPSHQVTQMGQEVILRCVPISNHLYFYWYRQILGQKVEFLVSFYNNEISEKSEIFDDQFSVERPDGSNFTLKIRSTKLEDSAMYFCASEDRSYNEQFFGPGTRLTVL.

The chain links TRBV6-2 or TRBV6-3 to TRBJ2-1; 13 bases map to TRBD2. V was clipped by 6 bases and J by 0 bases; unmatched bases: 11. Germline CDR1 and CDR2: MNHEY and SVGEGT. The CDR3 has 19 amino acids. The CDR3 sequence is CASSLGLAGVPGSYNEQFF. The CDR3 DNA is TGTGCCAGCAGCCTAGGACTAGCGGGGGTTCCTGGCTCCTACAATGAGCAGTTCTTC.

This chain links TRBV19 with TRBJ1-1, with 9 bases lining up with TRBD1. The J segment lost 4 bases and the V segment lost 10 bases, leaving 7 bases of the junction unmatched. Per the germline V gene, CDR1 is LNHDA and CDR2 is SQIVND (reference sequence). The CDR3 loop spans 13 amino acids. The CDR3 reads CAIRDREGTEAFF. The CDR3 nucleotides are TGTGCCATCCGGGACAGGGAGGGCACTGAAGCTTTCTTT.